These 5 T cell receptor beta chains came from one sample sequenced in a study of CD8 T cells in ankylosing spondylitis (dated by TCRdb to about 2017). The method behind the library was 5' RACE. The run used an Illumina HiSeq 2500. TCRdb trimmed public reads at Q25 via fastp, called clones via MiXCR and kept in-frame beta chains. CDR3 protein sequences are deduplicated, and each keeps its most common genes and DNA. The table for this sample lists 300,000 to 350,000 distinct CDR3 sequences; about 15% of them were counted only once. The biggest ten clones account for around 1% of the sample. Sequenced input: blood, either unsorted or a sorted T cell fraction (not recorded which). The receptors shown here come from a male donor with ankylosing spondylitis or in good health (not recorded which).

This clonotype was detected ten times or more. The chain joins TRBV12-3 or TRBV12-4 to TRBJ2-2, with 8 bases aligning to TRBD2. This CDR3 is 16 amino acids long. V trimming: 7 bases; J trimming: 5 bases; junction bases outside the gene matches: 12. CDR3 bases: TGTGCCAGCAAAGTGAATCGGGGGGGCCTTACCGGGGAGCTGTTTTTT. Protein sequence: CASKVNRGGLTGELFF.

This clonotype was observed a few times. This rearrangement joins TRBV5-1 to TRBJ2-5; TRBD1 is a possible D gene (6 bases). Germline lookup yields CDR1 SGHRS and CDR2 YFSETQ. The CDR3 contains 15 residues. V lost 5 bases, J lost 3 bases, and 17 bases lay in between. The CDR3 here is CASSVGDRTEETQYF. CDR3 sequence (DNA): TGCGCCAGCAGTGTCGGAGACAGGACAGAAGAGACCCAGTACTTC.

This clonotype was seen a few times. The chain combines TRBV5-1 with TRBJ2-7, with 10 bases fitting TRBD1. In germline, CDR1 is SGHRS, CDR2 YFSETQ. The CDR3 runs to 14 residues. The trim removed 4 bases at V and 6 bases at J, leaving 7 bases unmatched. The CDR3 is CASSVAGTGVEQYF. The CDR3 bases are TGCGCCAGCAGCGTTGCTGGGACAGGGGTCGAGCAGTACTTC.

This clonotype showed up just a few times. The J gene is TRBJ2-1, the V gene TRBV5-1; TRBD1 matches 8 bases. Trimming took 5 bases from V and 6 from J; bases not matched to a gene: 10. Germline V gene lookup returns CDR1 SGHRS and CDR2 YFSETQ. The CDR3 is 15 amino acids. The CDR3 spells CASRRGTGNSNEQFF. Written as DNA, the CDR3 is TGCGCCAGCAGGCGCGGGACAGGTAACTCCAATGAGCAGTTCTTC.

This clonotype was seen many times. The V gene is TRBV12-3 or TRBV12-4, the J gene TRBJ1-2; D unresolved. Trimming removed 6 bases from V and 8 bases from J, with 10 bases in between. The CDR3 sequence is 11 residues long. The CDR3 DNA reads as TGTGCCAGCAGCTACAGAGAGGGCTACACCTTC. Its translation: CASSYREGYTF.